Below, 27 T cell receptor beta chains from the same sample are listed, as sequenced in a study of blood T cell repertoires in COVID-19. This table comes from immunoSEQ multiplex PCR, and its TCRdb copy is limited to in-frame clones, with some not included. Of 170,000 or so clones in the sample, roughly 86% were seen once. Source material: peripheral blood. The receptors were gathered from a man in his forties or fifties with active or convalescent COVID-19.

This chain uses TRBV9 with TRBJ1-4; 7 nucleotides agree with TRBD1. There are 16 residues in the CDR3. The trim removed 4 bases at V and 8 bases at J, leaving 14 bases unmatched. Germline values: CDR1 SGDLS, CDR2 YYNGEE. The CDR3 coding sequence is TGTGCCAGCAGCCTTTCCGGGACAGCGCACGGAGAAAAACTGTTTTTT. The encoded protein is CASSLSGTAHGEKLFF.

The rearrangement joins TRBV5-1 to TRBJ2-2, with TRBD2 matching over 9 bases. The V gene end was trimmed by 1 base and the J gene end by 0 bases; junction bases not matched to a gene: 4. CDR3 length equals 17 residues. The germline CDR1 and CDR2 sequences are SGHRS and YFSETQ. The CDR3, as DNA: TGCGCCAGCAGCTTGTATGGACTAGCGACGAACACCGGGGAGCTGTTTTTT. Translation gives CASSLYGLATNTGELFF. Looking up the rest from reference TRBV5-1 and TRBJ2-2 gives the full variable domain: KAGVTQTPRYLIKTRGQQVTLSCSPISGHRSVSWYQQTPGQGLQFLFEYFSETQRNKGNFPGRFSGRQFSNSRSEMNVSTLELGDSALYLCASSLYGLATNTGELFFGEGSRLTVL.

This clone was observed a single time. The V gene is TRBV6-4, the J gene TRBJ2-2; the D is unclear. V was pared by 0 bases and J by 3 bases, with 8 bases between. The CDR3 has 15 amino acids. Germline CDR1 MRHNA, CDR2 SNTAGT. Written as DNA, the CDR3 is TGTGCCAGCAGTGACTCTAGTGCTGACACCGGGGAGCTGTTTTTT. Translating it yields CASSDSSADTGELFF.

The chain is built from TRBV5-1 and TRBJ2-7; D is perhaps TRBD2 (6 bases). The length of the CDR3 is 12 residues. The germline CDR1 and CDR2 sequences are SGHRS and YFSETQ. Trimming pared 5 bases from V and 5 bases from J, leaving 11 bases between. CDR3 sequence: CASRMEGDEQYF. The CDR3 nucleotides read TGCGCCAGCAGGATGGAGGGCGACGAGCAGTACTTC.

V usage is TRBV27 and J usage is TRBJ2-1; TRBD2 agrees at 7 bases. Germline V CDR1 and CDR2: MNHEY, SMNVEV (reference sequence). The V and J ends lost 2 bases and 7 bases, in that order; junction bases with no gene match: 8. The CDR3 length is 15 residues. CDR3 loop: CASSLPGLLENEQFF. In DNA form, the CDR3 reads TGTGCCAGCAGTTTACCGGGACTATTGGAGAATGAGCAGTTCTTC.

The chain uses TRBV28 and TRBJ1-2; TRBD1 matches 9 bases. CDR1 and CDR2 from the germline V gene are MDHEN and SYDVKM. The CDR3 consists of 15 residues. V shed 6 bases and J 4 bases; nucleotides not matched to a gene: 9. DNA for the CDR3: TGTGCCAGCAGGGTAGCGACAGGGGGGGGCTATGGCTACACCTTC. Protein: CASRVATGGGYGYTF.

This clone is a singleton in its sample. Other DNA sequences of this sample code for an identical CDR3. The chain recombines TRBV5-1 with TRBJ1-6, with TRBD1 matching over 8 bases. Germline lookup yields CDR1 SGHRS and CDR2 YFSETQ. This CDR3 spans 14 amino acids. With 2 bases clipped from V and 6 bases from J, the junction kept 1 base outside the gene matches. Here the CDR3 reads CASSFGQGNSPLHF. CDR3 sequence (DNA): TGCGCCAGCAGCTTTGGACAGGGTAATTCACCCCTCCACTTT. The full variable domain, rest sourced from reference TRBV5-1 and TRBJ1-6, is KAGVTQTPRYLIKTRGQQVTLSCSPISGHRSVSWYQQTPGQGLQFLFEYFSETQRNKGNFPGRFSGRQFSNSRSEMNVSTLELGDSALYLCASSFGQGNSPLHFGNGTRLTVT.

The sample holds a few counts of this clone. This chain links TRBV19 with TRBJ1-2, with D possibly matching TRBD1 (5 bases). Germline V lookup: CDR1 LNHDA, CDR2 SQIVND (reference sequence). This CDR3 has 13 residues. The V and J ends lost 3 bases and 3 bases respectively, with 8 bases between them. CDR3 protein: CASSIARDYGYTF. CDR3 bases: TGTGCCAGTAGTATTGCCAGGGACTATGGCTACACCTTC.

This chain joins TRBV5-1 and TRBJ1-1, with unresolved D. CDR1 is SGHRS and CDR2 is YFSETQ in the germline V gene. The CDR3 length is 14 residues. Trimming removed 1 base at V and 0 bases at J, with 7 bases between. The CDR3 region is CASSLSAMNTEAFF. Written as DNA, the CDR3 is TGCGCCAGCAGCTTGTCTGCGATGAACACTGAAGCTTTCTTT.

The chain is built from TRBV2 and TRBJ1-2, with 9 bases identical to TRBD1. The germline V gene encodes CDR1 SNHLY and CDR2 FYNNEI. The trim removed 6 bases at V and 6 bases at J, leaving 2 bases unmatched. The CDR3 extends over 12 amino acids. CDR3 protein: CASRRTGDGYTF. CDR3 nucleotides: TGTGCCAGCAGACGGACAGGGGATGGCTACACCTTC.

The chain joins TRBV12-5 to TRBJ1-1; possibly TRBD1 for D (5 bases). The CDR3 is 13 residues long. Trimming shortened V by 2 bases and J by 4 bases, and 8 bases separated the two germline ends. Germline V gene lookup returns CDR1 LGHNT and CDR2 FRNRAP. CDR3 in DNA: TGTGCTAGTGGTTTGTCAGGGCGCACTGAAGCTTTCTTT. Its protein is CASGLSGRTEAFF.

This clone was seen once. The CDR3, as DNA: TGTGCCATCAGTGAGTACGTAGGAGGCGCCTACAATGAGCAGTTCTTC. This translates into CAISEYVGGAYNEQFF. The chain uses TRBV10-3 and TRBJ2-1, with D perhaps matching TRBD2 (5 bases). The V gene's germline CDR1 is ENHRY and CDR2 SYGVKD. The CDR3 extends over 16 amino acids. Trimming removed 1 base from V and 2 bases from J, with 12 bases in between.

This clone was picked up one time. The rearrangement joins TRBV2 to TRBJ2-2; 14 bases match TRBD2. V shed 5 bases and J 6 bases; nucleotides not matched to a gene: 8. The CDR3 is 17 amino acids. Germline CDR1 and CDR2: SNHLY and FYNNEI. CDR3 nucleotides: TGTGCCAGCAGTTTGGGACTAGCGGGGGCAGGGGCCGGGGAGCTGTTTTTT. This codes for CASSLGLAGAGAGELFF.

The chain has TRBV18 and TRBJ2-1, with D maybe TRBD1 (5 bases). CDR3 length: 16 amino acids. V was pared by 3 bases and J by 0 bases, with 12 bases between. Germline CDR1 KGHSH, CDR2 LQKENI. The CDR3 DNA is TGTGCCAGCTCACCCTACAGGCTTAGCTCCTACAATGAGCAGTTCTTC. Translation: CASSPYRLSSYNEQFF.

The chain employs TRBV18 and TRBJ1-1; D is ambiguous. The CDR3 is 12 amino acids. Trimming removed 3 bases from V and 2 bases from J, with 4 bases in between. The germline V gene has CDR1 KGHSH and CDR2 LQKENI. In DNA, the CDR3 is TGTGCCAGCTCACCTTCTAACACTGAAGCTTTCTTT. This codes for CASSPSNTEAFF.

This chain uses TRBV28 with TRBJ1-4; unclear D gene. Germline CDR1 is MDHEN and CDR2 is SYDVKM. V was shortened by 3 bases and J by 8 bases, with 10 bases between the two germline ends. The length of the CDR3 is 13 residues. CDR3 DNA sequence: TGTGCCAGCAGTTTCGAGGGCCGCGAAAAACTGTTTTTT. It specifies CASSFEGREKLFF.

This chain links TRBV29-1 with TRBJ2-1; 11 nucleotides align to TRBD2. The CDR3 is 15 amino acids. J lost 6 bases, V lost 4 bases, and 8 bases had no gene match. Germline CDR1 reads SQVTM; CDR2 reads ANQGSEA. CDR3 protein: CSVVVGGLAANEQFF. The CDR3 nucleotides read TGCAGCGTTGTAGTGGGGGGACTAGCGGCCAATGAGCAGTTCTTC.

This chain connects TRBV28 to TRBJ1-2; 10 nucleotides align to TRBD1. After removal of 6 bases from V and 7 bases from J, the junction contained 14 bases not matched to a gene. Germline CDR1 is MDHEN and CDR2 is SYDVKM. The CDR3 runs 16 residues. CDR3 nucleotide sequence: TGTGCCAGCAGCCCACACACCGGGACAGGGGTCCGTGGCTACACCTTC. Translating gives CASSPHTGTGVRGYTF.

The CDR3 DNA is TGCGCCAGCAGCCCGGGGACAGGAAATCAGCCCCAGCATTTT. It is translated as CASSPGTGNQPQHF. The rearrangement links TRBV5-1 to TRBJ1-5; 8 positions match TRBD1. Trimming at V came to 4 bases and at J to 4 bases, leaving 4 bases not matched to a gene. The CDR3 runs to 14 residues. Per the germline V gene, CDR1 is SGHRS and CDR2 is YFSETQ.

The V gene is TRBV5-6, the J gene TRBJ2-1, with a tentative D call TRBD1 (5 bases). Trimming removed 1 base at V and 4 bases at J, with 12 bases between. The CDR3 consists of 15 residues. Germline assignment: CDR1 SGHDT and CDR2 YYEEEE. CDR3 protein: CASSLRAGIYNEQFF. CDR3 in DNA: TGTGCCAGCAGCTTGAGGGCAGGGATATACAATGAGCAGTTCTTC. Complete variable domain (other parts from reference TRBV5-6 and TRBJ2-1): DAGVTQSPTHLIKTRGQQVTLRCSPKSGHDTVSWYQQALGQGPQFIFQYYEEEERQRGNFPDRFSGHQFPNYSSELNVNALLLGDSALYLCASSLRAGIYNEQFFGPGTRLTVL.

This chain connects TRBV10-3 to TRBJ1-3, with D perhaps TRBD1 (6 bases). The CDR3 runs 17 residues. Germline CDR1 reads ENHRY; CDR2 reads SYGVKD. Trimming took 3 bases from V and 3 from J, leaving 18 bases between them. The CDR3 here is CAISDILSGGGGNTIYF. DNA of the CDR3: TGTGCCATCAGTGACATATTAAGTGGGGGCGGTGGAAACACCATATATTTT.

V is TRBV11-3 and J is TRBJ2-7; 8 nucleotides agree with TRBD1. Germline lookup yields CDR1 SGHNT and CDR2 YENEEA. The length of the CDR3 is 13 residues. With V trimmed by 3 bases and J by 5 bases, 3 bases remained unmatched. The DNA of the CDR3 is TGTGCCAGCAGCTTCGACAGGGGCAACGAGCAGTACTTC. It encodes CASSFDRGNEQYF.

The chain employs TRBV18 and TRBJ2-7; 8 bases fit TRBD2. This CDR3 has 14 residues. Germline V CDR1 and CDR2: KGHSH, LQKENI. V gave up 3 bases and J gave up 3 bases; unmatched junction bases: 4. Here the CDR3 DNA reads TGTGCCAGCTCACCCACTAGCGGAGACTACGAGCAGTACTTC. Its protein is CASSPTSGDYEQYF.

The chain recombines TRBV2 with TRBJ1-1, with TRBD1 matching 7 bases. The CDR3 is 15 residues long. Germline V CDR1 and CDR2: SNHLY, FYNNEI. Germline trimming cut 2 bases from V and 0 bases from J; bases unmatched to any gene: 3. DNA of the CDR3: TGTGCCAGCAGTGAAAGGACAGGTATGAACACTGAAGCTTTCTTT. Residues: CASSERTGMNTEAFF.

In nucleotides, the CDR3 is TGCGCCAGCAGCCAAGAGTCAGGGTTACGGAATCAGCCCCAGCATTTT. Translating gives CASSQESGLRNQPQHF. The gene calls are TRBV4-1 and TRBJ1-5; TRBD1 might be the D (5 bases). Trimming stripped 0 bases from V and 4 bases from J, with 13 bases between. From germline, CDR1 is MGHRA and CDR2 YSYEKL. The CDR3 has 16 residues.

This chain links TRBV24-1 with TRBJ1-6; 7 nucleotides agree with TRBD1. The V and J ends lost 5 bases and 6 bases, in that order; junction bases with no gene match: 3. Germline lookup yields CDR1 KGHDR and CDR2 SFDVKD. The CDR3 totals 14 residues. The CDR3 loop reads CATSAGTANSPLHF. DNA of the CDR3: TGTGCCACCAGTGCCGGGACAGCTAATTCACCCCTCCACTTT.

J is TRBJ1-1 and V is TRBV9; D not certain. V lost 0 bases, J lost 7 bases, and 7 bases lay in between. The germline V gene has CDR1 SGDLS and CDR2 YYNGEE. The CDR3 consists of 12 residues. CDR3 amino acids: CASSVVGGEAFF. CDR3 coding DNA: TGTGCCAGCAGCGTAGTTGGCGGTGAAGCTTTCTTT.